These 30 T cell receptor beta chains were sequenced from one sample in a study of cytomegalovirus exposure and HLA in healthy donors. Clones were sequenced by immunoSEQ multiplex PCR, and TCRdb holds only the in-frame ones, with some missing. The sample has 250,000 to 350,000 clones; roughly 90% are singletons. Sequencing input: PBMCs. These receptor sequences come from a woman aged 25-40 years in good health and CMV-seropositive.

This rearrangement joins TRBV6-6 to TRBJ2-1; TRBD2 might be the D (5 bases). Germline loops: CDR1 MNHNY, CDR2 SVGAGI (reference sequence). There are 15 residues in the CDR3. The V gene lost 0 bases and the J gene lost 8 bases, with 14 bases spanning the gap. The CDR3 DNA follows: TGTGCCAGCAGTTACTCGACGGCGCCTAGCTATGAGCAGTTCTTC. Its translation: CASSYSTAPSYEQFF.

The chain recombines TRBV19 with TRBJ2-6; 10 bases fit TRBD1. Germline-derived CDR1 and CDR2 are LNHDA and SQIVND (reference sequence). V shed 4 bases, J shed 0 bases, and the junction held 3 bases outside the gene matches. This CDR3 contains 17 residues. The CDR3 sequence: CASSSGTGVSGANVLTF. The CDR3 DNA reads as TGTGCCAGTAGTAGCGGGACAGGGGTCTCTGGGGCCAACGTCCTGACTTTC.

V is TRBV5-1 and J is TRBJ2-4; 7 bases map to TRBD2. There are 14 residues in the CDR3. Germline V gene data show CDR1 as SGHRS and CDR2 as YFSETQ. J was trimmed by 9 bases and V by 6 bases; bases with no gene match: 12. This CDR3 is CASTPSGGGGIQYF. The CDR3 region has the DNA TGCGCCAGCACCCCTAGTGGGGGGGGTGGCATTCAGTACTTC.

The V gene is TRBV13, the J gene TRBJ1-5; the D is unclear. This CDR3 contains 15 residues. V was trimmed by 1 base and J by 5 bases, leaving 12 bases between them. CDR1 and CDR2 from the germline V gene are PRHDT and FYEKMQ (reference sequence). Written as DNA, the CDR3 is TGTGCCAGCAGCTTAGCGGCGGAGAGATATCAGCCCCAGCATTTT. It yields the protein CASSLAAERYQPQHF.

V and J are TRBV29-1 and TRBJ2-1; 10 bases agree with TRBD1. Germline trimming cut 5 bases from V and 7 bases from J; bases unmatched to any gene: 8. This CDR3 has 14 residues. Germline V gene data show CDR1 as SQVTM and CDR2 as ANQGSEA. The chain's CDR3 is CSVTGTGAGNEQFF. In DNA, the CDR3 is TGCAGCGTTACCGGGACAGGGGCCGGTAATGAGCAGTTCTTC.

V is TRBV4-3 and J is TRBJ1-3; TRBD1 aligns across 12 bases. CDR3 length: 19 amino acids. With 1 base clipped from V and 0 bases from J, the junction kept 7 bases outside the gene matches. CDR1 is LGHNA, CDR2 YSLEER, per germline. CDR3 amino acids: CASSQVGTGGHSSGNTIYF. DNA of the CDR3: TGCGCCAGCAGCCAAGTGGGGACAGGGGGCCATAGCTCTGGAAACACCATATATTTT.

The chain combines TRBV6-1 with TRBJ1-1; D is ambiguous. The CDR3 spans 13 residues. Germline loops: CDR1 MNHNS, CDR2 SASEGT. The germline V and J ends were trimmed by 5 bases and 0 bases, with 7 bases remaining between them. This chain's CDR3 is CASSHRMNTEAFF. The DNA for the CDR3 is TGTGCCAGCAGTCATAGGATGAACACTGAAGCTTTCTTT.

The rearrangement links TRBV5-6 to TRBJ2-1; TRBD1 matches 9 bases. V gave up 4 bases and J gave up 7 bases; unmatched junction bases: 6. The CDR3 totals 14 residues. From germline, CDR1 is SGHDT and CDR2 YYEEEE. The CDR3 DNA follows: TGTGCCAGCAGCATTGGACAGGGGTGGAATGAGCAGTTCTTC. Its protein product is CASSIGQGWNEQFF.

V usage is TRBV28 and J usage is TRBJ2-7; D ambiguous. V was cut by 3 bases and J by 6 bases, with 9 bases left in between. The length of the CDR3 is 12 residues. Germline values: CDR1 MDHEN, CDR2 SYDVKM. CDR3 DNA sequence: TGTGCCAGCAGTTTCCGGGCAAGCGAGCAGTACTTC. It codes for CASSFRASEQYF.

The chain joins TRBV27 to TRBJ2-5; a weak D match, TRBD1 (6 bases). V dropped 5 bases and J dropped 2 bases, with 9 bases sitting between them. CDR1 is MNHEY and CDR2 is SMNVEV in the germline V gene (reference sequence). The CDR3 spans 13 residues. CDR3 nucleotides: TGTGCCAGCAGTCAGGGGTCACAAGAGACCCAGTACTTC. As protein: CASSQGSQETQYF.

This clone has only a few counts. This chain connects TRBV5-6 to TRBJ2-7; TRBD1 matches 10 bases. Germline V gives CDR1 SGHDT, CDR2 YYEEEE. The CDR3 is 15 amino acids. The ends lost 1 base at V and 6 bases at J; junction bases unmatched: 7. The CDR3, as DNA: TGTGCCAGCAGCTTGCTCGGGACAGGGGTGGTCGAGCAGTACTTC. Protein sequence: CASSLLGTGVVEQYF.

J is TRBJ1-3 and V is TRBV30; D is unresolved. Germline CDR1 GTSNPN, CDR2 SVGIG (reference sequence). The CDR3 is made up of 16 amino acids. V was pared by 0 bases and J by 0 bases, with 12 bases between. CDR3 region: CAWSVASLPSGNTIYF. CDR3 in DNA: TGTGCCTGGAGTGTCGCCTCACTACCCTCTGGAAACACCATATATTTT.

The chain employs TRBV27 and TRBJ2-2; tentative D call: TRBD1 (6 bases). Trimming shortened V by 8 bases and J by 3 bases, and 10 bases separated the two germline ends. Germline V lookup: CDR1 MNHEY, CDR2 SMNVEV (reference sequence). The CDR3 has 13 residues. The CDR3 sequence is CASHRAYTGELFF. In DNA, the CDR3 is TGTGCCAGCCACAGGGCTTACACCGGGGAGCTGTTTTTT.

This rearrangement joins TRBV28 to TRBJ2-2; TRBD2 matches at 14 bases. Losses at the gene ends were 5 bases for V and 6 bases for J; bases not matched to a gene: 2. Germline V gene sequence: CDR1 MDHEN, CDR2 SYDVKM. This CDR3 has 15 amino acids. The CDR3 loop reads CASSPTSGRAGELFF. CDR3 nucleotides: TGTGCCAGCAGTCCGACTAGCGGGAGGGCCGGGGAGCTGTTTTTT. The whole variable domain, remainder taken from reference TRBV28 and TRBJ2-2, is DVKVTQSSRYLVKRTGEKVFLECVQDMDHENMFWYRQDPGLGLRLIYFSYDVKMKEKGDIPEGYSVSREKKERFSLILESASTNQTSMYLCASSPTSGRAGELFFGEGSRLTVL.

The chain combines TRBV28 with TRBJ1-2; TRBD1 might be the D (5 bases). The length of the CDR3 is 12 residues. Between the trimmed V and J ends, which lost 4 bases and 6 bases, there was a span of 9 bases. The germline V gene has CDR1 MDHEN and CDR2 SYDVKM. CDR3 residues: CASSWGSHGYTF. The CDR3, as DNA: TGTGCCAGCAGTTGGGGGTCACATGGCTACACCTTC.

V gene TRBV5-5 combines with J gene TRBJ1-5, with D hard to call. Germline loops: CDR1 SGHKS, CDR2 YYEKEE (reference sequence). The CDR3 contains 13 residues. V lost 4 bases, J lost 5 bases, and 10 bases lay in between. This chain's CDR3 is CASSPDMDQPQHF. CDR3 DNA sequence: TGTGCCAGCAGCCCTGACATGGATCAGCCCCAGCATTTT.

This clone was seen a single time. This chain's CDR3 is CASSEVEDTGELFF. The CDR3 region has the DNA TGTGCCAGCAGTGAAGTTGAGGACACCGGGGAGCTGTTTTTT. The V gene is TRBV2, the J gene TRBJ2-2; D gene unclear. Trimming took off 1 base at V and 3 bases at J, with 6 bases between the two ends. The CDR3 totals 14 residues. Germline V gene data show CDR1 as SNHLY and CDR2 as FYNNEI.

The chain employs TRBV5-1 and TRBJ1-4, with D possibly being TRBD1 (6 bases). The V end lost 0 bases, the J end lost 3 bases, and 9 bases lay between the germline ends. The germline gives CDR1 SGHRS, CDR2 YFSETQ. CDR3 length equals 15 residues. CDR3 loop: CASSLAGAANEKLFF. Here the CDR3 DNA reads TGCGCCAGCAGCTTGGCGGGGGCCGCTAATGAAAAACTGTTTTTT.

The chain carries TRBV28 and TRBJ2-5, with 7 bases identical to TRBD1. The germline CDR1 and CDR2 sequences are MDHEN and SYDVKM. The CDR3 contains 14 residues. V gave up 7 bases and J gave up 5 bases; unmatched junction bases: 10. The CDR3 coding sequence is TGTGCCAGCACCCAACAGGGGATGTGGGAGACCCAGTACTTC. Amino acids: CASTQQGMWETQYF.

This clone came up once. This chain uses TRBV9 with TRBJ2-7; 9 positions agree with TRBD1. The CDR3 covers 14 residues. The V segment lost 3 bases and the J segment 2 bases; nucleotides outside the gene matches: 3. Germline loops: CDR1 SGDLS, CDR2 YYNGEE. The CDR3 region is CASSGGTGPYEQYF. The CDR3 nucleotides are TGTGCCAGCAGCGGGGGGACAGGGCCCTACGAGCAGTACTTC.

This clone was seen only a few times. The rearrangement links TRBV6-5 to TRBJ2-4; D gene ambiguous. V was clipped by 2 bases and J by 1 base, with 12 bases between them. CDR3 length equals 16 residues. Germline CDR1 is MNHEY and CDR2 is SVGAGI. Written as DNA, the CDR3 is TGTGCCAGCAGTTACACGGCGGACGGGGCCAAAAACATTCAGTACTTC. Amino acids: CASSYTADGAKNIQYF.

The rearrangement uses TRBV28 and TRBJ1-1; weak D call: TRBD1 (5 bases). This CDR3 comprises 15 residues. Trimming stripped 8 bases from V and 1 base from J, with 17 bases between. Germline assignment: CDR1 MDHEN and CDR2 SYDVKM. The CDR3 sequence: CASEGFGDGNTEAFF. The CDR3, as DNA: TGTGCCAGCGAGGGGTTTGGGGACGGGAACACTGAAGCTTTCTTT.

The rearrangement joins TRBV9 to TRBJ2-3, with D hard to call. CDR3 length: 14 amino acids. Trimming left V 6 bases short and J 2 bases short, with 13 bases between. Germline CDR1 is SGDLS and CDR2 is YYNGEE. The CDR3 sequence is CASTPWANTDTQYF. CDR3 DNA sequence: TGTGCCAGCACCCCTTGGGCGAACACAGATACGCAGTATTTT.

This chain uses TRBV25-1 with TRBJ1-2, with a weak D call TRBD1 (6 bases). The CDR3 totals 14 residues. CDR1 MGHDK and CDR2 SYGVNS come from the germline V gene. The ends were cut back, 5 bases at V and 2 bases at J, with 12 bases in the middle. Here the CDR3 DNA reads TGTGCCAGCAGTACAAACAGGGTAAACTATGGCTACACCTTC. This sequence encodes CASSTNRVNYGYTF.

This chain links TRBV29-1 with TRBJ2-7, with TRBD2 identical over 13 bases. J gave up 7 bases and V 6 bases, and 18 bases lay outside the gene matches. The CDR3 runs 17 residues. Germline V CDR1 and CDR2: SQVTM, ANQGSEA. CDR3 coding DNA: TGCAGCGTCGGGGACAGGGGTCGGACTAGCGGGAGCTTAGAGCAGTACTTC. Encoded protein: CSVGDRGRTSGSLEQYF.

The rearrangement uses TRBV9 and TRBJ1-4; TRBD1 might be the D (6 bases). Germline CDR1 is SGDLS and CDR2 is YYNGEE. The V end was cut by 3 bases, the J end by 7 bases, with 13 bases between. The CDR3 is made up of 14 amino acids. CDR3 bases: TGTGCCAGCAGCGAACAGGGCGGAGCTGAAAAACTGTTTTTT. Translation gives CASSEQGGAEKLFF.

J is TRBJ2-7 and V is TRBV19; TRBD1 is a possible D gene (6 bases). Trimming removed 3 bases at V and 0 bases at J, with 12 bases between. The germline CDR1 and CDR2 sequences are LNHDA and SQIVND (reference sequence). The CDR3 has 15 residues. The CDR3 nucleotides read TGTGCCAGTAGTATTGGGGACATCTACTCCTACGAGCAGTACTTC. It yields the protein CASSIGDIYSYEQYF.

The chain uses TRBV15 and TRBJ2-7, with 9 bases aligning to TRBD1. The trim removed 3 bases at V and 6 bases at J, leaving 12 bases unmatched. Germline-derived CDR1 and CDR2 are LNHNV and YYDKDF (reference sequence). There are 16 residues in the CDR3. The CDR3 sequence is CATSRATGTGTPEQYF. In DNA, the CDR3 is TGTGCCACCAGCAGGGCCACCGGGACAGGGACTCCCGAGCAGTACTTC.

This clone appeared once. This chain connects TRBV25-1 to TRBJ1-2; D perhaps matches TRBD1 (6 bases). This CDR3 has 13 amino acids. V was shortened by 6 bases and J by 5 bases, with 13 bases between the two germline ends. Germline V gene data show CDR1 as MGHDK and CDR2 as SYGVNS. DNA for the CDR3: TGTGCCAGCAGGGATGTAGGGGGGTATGGCTACACCTTC. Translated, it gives CASRDVGGYGYTF.

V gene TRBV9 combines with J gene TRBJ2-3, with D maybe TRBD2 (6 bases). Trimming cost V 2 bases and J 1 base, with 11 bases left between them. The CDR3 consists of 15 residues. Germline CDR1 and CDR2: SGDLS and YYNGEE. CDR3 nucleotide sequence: TGTGCCAGCAGCGTCCGGGAGCGTGGCACAGATACGCAGTATTTT. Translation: CASSVRERGTDTQYF.